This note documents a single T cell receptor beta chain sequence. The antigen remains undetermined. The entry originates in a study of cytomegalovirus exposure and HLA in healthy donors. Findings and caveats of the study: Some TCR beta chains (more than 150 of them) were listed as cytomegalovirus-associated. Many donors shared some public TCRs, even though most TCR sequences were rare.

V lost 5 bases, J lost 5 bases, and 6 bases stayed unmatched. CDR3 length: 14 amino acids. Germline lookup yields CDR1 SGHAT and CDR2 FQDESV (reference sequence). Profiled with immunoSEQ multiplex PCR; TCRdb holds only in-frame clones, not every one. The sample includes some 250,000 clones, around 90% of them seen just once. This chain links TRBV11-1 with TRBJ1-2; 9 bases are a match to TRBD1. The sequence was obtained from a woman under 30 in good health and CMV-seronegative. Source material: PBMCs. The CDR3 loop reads CASSPAGTGYGYTF. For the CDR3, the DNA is TGTGCCAGCAGCCCCGCCGGGACAGGGTATGGCTACACCTTC.